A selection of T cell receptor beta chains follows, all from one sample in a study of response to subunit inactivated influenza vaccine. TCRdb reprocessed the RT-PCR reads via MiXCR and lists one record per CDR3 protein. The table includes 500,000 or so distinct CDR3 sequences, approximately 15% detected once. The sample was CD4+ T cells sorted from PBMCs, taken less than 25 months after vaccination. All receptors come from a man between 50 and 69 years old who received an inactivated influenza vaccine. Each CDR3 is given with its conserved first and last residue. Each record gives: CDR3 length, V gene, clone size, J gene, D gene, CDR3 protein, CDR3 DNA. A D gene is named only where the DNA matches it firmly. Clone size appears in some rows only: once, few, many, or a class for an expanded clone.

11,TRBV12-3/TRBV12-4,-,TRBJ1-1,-,CASRSNTEAFF,TGTGCCAGCAGATCGAACACTGAAGCTTTCTTT
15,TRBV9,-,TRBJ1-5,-,CASSVGQDSNQPQHF,TGTGCCAGCAGCGTAGGTCAGGATAGCAATCAGCCCCAGCATTTT
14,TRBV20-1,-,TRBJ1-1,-,CSAREGTLGTEAFF,TGCAGTGCTAGGGAAGGGACCTTGGGCACTGAAGCTTTCTTT
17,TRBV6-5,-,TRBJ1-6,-,CASSYSWQREINSPLHF,TGTGCCAGCAGTTACTCTTGGCAGCGGGAGATAAATTCACCCCTCCACTTT
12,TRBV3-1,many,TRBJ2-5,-,CASSQFEETQYF,TGTGCCAGCAGCCAATTTGAAGAGACCCAGTACTTC
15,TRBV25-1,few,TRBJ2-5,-,CASSELRFTEETQYF,TGTGCCAGCAGTGAATTGCGGTTCACGGAGGAGACCCAGTACTTC
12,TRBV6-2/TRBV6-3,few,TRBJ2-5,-,CASSYSRGTQYF,TGTGCCAGCAGTTACTCCAGGGGGACCCAGTACTTC
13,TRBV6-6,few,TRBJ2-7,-,CASSLGGWNEQYF,TGTGCCAGCAGTTTGGGCGGGTGGAACGAGCAGTACTTC
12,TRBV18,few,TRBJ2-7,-,CASSPQANEQYF,TGTGCCAGCTCACCCCAGGCCAACGAGCAGTACTTC
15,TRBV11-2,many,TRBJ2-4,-,CASSLRGAAKNIQYF,TGTGCCAGCAGCCTCAGGGGGGCGGCCAAAAACATTCAGTACTTC
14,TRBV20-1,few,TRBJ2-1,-,CSARVIGLVDEQFF,TGCAGTGCTAGAGTAATCGGGCTAGTGGATGAGCAGTTCTTC
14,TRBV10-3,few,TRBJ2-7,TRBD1,CAISEGGQIYEQYF,TGTGCCATCAGTGAGGGGGGACAGATCTACGAGCAGTACTTC
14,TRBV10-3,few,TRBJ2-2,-,CAISSPGAVGELFF,TGTGCCATCAGTTCCCCGGGGGCGGTCGGGGAGCTGTTTTTT
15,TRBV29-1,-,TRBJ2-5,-,CSVPTGHSAGETQYF,TGCAGCGTCCCCACGGGACACTCCGCAGGGGAGACCCAGTACTTC
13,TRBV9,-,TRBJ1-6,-,CASSVAGNSPLHF,TGTGCCAGCAGCGTAGCGGGGAATTCACCCCTCCACTTT
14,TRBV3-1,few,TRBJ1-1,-,CASSPRSGNTEAFF,TGTGCCAGCAGCCCCCGTTCGGGGAACACTGAAGCTTTCTTT
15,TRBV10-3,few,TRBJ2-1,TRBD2,CAVYSGTSGSNEQFF,TGTGCCGTGTATTCCGGGACTAGCGGGAGCAATGAGCAGTTCTTC
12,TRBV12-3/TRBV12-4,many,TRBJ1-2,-,CASSPGSYGYTF,TGTGCCAGCAGTCCCGGGAGCTATGGCTACACCTTC
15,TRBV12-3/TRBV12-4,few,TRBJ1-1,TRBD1,CASSSRDRPNTEAFF,TGTGCCAGCAGTTCCCGGGACAGGCCGAACACTGAAGCTTTCTTT
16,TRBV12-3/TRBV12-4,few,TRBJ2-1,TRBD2,CASSLAGLAGRNEQFF,TGTGCCAGCAGTTTGGCGGGACTAGCGGGTCGGAATGAGCAGTTCTTC
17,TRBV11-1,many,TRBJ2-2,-,CASSPGGWGRNTGELFF,TGTGCCAGCAGCCCCGGAGGTTGGGGGCGTAACACCGGGGAGCTGTTTTTT
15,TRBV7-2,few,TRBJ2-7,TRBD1,CASSAGTGAPYEQYF,TGTGCCAGCAGTGCCGGGACAGGGGCCCCCTACGAGCAGTACTTC
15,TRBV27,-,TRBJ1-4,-,CASRPRGNPNEKLFF,TGTGCCAGCAGGCCTAGGGGGAACCCAAATGAAAAACTGTTTTTT
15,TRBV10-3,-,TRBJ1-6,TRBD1,CAISDHDRGRSPLHF,TGTGCCATCAGTGACCACGACAGGGGCCGATCACCCCTCCACTTT
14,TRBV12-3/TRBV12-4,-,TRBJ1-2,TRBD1,CASSKGAAAYGYTF,TGTGCCAGCAGCAAGGGGGCAGCCGCTTATGGCTACACCTTC
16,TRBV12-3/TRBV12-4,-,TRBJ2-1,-,CASIAWGLGRDNEQFF,TGTGCCAGCATTGCGTGGGGCCTCGGTAGGGACAATGAGCAGTTCTTC
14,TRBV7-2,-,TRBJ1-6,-,CASSFAQGGSPLHF,TGTGCCAGCAGCTTCGCCCAGGGCGGCTCACCCCTCCACTTT
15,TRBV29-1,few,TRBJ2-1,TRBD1,CSVGLVGGAGNEQFF,TGCAGCGTTGGTTTGGTAGGGGGCGCGGGCAATGAGCAGTTCTTC
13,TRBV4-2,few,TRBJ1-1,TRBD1,CASRHTGGTEAFF,TGTGCCAGCAGACATACAGGGGGGACTGAAGCTTTCTTT
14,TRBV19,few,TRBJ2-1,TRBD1,CASMGQGARNEQFF,TGTGCCAGTATGGGACAGGGGGCAAGGAATGAGCAGTTCTTC
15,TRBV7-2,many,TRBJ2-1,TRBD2,CASSTTSGGYNEQFF,TGTGCCAGCAGCACAACTAGCGGGGGTTACAATGAGCAGTTCTTC
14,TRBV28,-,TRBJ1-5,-,CASISDGTNQPQHF,TGTGCCAGCATCTCTGACGGGACCAATCAGCCCCAGCATTTT
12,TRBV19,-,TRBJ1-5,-,CASVGLSQPQHF,TGTGCCAGTGTAGGGCTGTCCCAGCCCCAGCATTTT
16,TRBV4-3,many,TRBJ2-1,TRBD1,CASSQDPQGEMNEQFF,TGCGCCAGCAGCCAAGACCCCCAGGGGGAAATGAATGAGCAGTTCTTC
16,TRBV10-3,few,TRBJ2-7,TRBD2,CAISKLAGRSGDEQYF,TGTGCCATCAGTAAACTAGCGGGCCGTTCCGGGGACGAGCAGTACTTC
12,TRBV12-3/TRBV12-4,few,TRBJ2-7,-,CASSKHRGEQYF,TGTGCCAGCAGCAAGCACCGGGGCGAGCAGTACTTC
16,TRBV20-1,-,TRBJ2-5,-,CSARDSGTKLGETQYF,TGCAGTGCTAGAGATTCCGGGACAAAACTGGGGGAGACCCAGTACTTC
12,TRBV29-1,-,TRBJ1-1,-,CSVEGTFTEAFF,TGCAGCGTTGAAGGGACGTTCACTGAAGCTTTCTTT
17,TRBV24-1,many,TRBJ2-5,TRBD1,CATSDPTPGGLIETQYF,TGTGCCACCAGTGATCCCACCCCAGGGGGCTTAATAGAGACCCAGTACTTC
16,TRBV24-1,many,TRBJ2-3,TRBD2,CATSDLRSGRADTQYF,TGTGCCACCAGTGACCTACGGAGCGGGAGAGCAGATACGCAGTATTTT